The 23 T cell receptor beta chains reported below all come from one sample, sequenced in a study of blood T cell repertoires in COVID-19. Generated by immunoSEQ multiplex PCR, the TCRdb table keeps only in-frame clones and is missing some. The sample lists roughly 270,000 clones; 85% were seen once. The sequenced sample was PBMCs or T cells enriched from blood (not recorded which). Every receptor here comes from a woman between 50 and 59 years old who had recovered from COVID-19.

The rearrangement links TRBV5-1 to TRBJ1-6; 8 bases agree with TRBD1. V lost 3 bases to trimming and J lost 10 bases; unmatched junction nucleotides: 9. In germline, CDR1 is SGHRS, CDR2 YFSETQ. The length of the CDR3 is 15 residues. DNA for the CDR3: TGCGCCAGCAGCTCATCCGACAGGGGCGGGTCACCCCTCCACTTT. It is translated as CASSSSDRGGSPLHF.

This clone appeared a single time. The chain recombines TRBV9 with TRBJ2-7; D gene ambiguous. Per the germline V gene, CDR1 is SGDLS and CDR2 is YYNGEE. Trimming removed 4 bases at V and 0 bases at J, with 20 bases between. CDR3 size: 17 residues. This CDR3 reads CASSSSPAAASSYEQYF. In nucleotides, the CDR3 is TGTGCCAGCAGCTCCTCCCCGGCGGCGGCCTCCTCCTACGAGCAGTACTTC.

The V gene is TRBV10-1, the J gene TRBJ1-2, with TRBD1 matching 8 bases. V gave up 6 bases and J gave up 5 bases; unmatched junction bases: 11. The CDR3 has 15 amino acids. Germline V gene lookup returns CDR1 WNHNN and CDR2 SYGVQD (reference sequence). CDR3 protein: CASRERDRRLYGYTF. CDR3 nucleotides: TGCGCCAGCAGAGAGAGGGACAGGCGACTGTATGGCTACACCTTC.

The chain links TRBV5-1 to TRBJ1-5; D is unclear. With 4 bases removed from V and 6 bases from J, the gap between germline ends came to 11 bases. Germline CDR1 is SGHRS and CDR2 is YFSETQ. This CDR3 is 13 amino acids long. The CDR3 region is CASSVSSGQPQHF. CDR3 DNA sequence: TGCGCCAGCAGCGTCTCTAGCGGTCAGCCCCAGCATTTT.

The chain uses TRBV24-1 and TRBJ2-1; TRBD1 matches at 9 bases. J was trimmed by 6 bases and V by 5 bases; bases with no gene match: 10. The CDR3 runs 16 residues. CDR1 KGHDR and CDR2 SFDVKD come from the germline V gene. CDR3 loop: CATSAMGQGAINEQFF. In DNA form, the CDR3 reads TGTGCCACCAGTGCTATGGGACAGGGAGCGATCAATGAGCAGTTCTTC.

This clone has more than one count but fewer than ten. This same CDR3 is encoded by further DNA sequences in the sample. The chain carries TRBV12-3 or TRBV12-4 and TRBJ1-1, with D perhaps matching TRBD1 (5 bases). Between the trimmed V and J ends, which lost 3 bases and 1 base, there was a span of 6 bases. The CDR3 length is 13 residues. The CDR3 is CASSLGGNTEAFF. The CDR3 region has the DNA TGTGCCAGCAGTTTGGGGGGGAACACTGAAGCTTTCTTT.

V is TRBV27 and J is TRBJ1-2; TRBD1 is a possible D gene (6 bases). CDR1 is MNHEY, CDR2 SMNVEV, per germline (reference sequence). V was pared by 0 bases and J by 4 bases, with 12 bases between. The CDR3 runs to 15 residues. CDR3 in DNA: TGTGCCAGCAGTTTATCCCTGGGGGCAAGCTATGGCTACACCTTC. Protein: CASSLSLGASYGYTF.

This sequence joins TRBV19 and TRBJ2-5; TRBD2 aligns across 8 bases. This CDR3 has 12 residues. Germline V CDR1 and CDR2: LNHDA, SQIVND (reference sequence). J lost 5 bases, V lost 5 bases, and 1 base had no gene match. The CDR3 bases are TGTGCCAGTAGTCGGGGGGGGGAGACCCAGTACTTC. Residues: CASSRGGETQYF.

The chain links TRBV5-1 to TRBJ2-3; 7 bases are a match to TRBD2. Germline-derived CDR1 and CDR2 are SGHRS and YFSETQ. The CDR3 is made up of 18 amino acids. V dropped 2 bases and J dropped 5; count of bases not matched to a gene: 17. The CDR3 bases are TGCGCCAGCAGCTTCACGGGTGGGCGGGAGAGTCATGGAGATACGCAGTATTTT. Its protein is CASSFTGGRESHGDTQYF.

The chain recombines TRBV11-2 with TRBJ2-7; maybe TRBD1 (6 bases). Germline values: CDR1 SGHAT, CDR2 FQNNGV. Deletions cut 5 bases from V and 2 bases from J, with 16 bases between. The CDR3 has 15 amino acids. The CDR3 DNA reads TGTGCCAGCAGCCTTAACCCACAGGGTCCCTACGAGCAGTACTTC. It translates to CASSLNPQGPYEQYF.

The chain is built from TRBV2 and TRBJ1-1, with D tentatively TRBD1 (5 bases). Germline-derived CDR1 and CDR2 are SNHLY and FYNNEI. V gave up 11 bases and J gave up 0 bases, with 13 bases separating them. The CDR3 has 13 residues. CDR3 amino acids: CAGGLELNTEAFF. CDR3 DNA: TGTGCCGGGGGGTTGGAGCTGAACACTGAAGCTTTCTTT.

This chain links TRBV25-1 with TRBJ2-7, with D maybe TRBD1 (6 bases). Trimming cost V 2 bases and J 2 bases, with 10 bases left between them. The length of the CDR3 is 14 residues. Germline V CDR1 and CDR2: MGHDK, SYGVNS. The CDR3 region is CASSETGTPYEQYF. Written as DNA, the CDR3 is TGTGCCAGCAGTGAAACTGGGACACCCTACGAGCAGTACTTC.

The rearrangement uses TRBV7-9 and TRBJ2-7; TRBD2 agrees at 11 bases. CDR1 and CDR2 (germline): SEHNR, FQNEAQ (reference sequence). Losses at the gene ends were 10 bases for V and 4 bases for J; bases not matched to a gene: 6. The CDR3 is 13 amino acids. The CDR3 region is CATGASGRYEQYF. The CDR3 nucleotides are TGTGCCACAGGGGCTAGCGGGAGGTACGAGCAGTACTTC.

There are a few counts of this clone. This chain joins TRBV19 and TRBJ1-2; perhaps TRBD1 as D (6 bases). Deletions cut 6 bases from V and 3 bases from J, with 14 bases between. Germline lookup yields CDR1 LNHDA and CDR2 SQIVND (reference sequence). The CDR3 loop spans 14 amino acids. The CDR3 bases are TGTGCCAGTAGCTTACAGGGTCCTTACTATGGCTACACCTTC. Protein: CASSLQGPYYGYTF.

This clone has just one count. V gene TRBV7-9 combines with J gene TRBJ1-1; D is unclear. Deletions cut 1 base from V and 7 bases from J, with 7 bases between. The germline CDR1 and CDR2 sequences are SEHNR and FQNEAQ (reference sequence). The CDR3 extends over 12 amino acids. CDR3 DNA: TGTGCCAGCAGCTTAGACGCAGGTGAAGCTTTCTTT. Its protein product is CASSLDAGEAFF.

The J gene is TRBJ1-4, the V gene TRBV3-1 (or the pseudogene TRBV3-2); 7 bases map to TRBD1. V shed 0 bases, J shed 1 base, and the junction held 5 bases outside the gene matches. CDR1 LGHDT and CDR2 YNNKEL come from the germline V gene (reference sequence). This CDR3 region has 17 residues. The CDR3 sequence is CASSQDPHRGTNEKLFF. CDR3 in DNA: TGTGCCAGCAGCCAAGATCCCCACAGGGGAACTAATGAAAAACTGTTTTTT.

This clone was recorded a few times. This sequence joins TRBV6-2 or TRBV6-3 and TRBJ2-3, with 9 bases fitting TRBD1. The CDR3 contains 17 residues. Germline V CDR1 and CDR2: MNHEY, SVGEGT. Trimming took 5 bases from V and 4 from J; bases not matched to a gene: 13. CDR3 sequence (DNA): TGTGCCAGCAGTACCAACCTTGGACAGGGGAGGGCAGATACGCAGTATTTT. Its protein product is CASSTNLGQGRADTQYF.

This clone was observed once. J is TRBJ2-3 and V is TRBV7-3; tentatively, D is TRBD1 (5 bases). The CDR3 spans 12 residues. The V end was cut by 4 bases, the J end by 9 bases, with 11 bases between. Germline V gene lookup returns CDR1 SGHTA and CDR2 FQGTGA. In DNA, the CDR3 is TGTGCCAGCAGCTCACCGGACAAAACGCAGTATTTT. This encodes CASSSPDKTQYF.

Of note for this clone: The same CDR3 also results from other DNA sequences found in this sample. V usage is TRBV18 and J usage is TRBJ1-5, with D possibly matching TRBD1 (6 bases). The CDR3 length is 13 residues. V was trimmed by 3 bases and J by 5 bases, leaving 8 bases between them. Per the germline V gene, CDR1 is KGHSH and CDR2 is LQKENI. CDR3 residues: CASSPDSYQPQHF. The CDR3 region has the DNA TGTGCCAGCTCACCGGACAGCTATCAGCCCCAGCATTTT. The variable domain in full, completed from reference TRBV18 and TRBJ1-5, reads NAGVMQNPRHLVRRRGQEARLRCSPMKGHSHVYWYRQLPEEGLKFMVYLQKENIIDESGMPKERFSAEFPKEGPSILRIQQVVRGDSAAYFCASSPDSYQPQHFGDGTRLSIL.

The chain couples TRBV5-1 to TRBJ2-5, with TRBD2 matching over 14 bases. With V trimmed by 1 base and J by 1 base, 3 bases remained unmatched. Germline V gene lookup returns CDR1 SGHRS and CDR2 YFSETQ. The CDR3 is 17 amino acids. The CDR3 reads CASSLSGTSGGQETQYF. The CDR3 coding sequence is TGCGCCAGCAGCTTGAGCGGGACTAGCGGGGGCCAAGAGACCCAGTACTTC. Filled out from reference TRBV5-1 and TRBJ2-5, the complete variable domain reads KAGVTQTPRYLIKTRGQQVTLSCSPISGHRSVSWYQQTPGQGLQFLFEYFSETQRNKGNFPGRFSGRQFSNSRSEMNVSTLELGDSALYLCASSLSGTSGGQETQYFGPGTRLLVL.

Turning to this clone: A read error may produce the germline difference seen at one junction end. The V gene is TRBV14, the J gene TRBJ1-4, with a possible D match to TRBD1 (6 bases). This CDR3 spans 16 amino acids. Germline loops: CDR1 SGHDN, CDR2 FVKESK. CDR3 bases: TGTGCCAGCAGTCAAGTTAGGGGGACAACTAATGAAAAACTGTTTTTT. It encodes CASSQVRGTTNEKLFF.

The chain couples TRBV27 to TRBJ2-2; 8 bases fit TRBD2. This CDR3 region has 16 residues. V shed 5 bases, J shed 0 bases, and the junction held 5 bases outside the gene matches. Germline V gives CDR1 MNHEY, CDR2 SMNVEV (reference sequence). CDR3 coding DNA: TGTGCCAGCAGTCGTGGCGGGAGGTCGAACACCGGGGAGCTGTTTTTT. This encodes CASSRGGRSNTGELFF.

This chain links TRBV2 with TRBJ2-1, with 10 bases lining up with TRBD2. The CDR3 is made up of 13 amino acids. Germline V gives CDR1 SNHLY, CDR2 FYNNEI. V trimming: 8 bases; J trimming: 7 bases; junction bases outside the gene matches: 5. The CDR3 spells CASGWGLANEQFF. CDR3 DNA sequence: TGTGCCAGCGGATGGGGACTAGCGAATGAGCAGTTCTTC.